What follows are 20 T cell receptor beta chains derived from one specimen sequenced in a study of beta chain features in type 1 diabetes. The study's findings and limits: In all four CD4+ subsets, TCRB CDR3 length was significantly, moderately reduced in type 1 diabetes.

Isolated RNA was reverse transcribed in full, so expressed TCRB transcripts were sequenced. Generated by immunoSEQ multiplex PCR, the TCRdb table keeps only in-frame clones and is missing some. This sample has around 44,000 clones; roughly 70% occur once, and the top ten carry more than 2%. These receptors are not linked to any known antigen. The sequenced sample consisted of Tregs from blood. These receptors all come from a woman younger than 30 with type 1 diabetes.

The rearrangement joins TRBV18 to TRBJ1-4; 10 bases agree with TRBD1. The CDR3 spans 15 residues. Germline V gene lookup returns CDR1 KGHSH and CDR2 LQKENI. Germline trimming cut 3 bases from V and 8 bases from J; bases unmatched to any gene: 6. CDR3 in DNA: TGTGCCAGCTCACCGGGACAGGGGCGAGGAGAAAAACTGTTTTTT. This translates into CASSPGQGRGEKLFF.

In its sample, this clone was seen a few times. V is TRBV7-9 and J is TRBJ2-1; D is uncertain. V was pared by 8 bases and J by 9 bases, with 14 bases between. The V gene's germline CDR1 is SEHNR and CDR2 FQNEAQ (reference sequence). CDR3 length equals 12 residues. CDR3 protein: CASGVSVGEQFF. In nucleotides, the CDR3 is TGTGCCAGCGGAGTTTCTGTAGGTGAGCAGTTCTTC.

The rearrangement links TRBV11-2 to TRBJ2-1; TRBD2 aligns across 9 bases. The trim removed 4 bases at V and 2 bases at J, leaving 9 bases unmatched. The CDR3 has 17 amino acids. CDR1 is SGHAT, CDR2 FQNNGV, per germline. CDR3 amino acids: CASSSWPVAGAYNEQFF. The CDR3 nucleotides read TGTGCCAGCAGCTCATGGCCGGTAGCGGGGGCCTACAATGAGCAGTTCTTC.

The chain combines TRBV7-9 with TRBJ1-6, with 10 bases aligning to TRBD1. The CDR3 is 13 residues long. In germline, CDR1 is SEHNR, CDR2 FQNEAQ (reference sequence). Trimming at V came to 3 bases and at J to 10 bases, leaving 0 bases not matched to a gene. The CDR3 bases are TGTGCCAGCAGCTTGGGACAGGGGTCACCCCTCCACTTT. Its protein product is CASSLGQGSPLHF.

This clone was counted a single time. This chain uses TRBV10-2 with TRBJ2-7; possible D gene TRBD2, 7 bases. Germline V gene data show CDR1 as WSHSY and CDR2 as SAAADI. The V end lost 7 bases, the J end lost 4 bases, and 17 bases lay between the germline ends. The CDR3 length is 14 residues. The CDR3 DNA is TGCGCCAGCAATCCGAAAGGGGGGGTTTACGAGCAGTACTTC. Protein sequence: CASNPKGGVYEQYF.

The chain joins TRBV28 to TRBJ1-4; perhaps TRBD1 as D (6 bases). The CDR3 is made up of 15 amino acids. V was clipped by 5 bases and J by 8 bases, with 18 bases between them. From germline, CDR1 is MDHEN and CDR2 SYDVKM. CDR3 DNA sequence: TGTGCCAGCAGTACCCAAACCGCAGGGGCAGAAAAACTGTTTTTT. Translated: CASSTQTAGAEKLFF.

This clone was detected a few times. CDR3 sequence: CASSLSSYNEQFF. In DNA, the CDR3 is TGTGCCAGCAGCCTTAGCAGCTACAATGAGCAGTTCTTC. The chain couples TRBV7-2 to TRBJ2-1; D unresolved. This CDR3 region has 13 residues. The V end lost 5 bases, the J end lost 3 bases, and 8 bases lay between the germline ends. Per the germline V gene, CDR1 is SGHTA and CDR2 is FQGNSA.

Only one count was recorded for this clone. This chain uses TRBV5-1 with TRBJ1-1, with D unclear. V was cut by 0 bases and J by 3 bases, with 9 bases left in between. This CDR3 has 14 residues. Germline CDR1 SGHRS, CDR2 YFSETQ. CDR3 DNA sequence: TGCGCCAGCAGCTTGGTTCCGGGAGACACTGAAGCTTTCTTT. As protein: CASSLVPGDTEAFF.

The chain uses TRBV28 and TRBJ2-1, with 7 positions matching TRBD1. Germline lookup yields CDR1 MDHEN and CDR2 SYDVKM. The CDR3 covers 17 residues. The V and J ends lost 5 bases and 0 bases, in that order; junction bases with no gene match: 10. CDR3 coding DNA: TGTGCCAGCAGTCCCCGGACAGGAAGGCGCTCCTACAATGAGCAGTTCTTC. Translating gives CASSPRTGRRSYNEQFF.

This clone came up a few times. V is TRBV7-2 and J is TRBJ1-5; D remains ambiguous. V was clipped by 0 bases and J by 4 bases, with 4 bases between them. The CDR3 has 13 amino acids. Germline CDR1 is SGHTA and CDR2 is FQGNSA. CDR3 nucleotides: TGTGCCAGCAGCTTAGCGTTAAATCAGCCCCAGCATTTT. It translates to CASSLALNQPQHF.

The rearrangement links TRBV18 to TRBJ2-7; D is unclear. The CDR3 consists of 13 residues. V was cut by 2 bases and J by 1 base, with 6 bases left in between. The germline CDR1 and CDR2 sequences are KGHSH and LQKENI. The CDR3 nucleotides read TGTGCCAGCTCACCAGTACAGTCCTACGAGCAGTACTTC. This gives the protein CASSPVQSYEQYF.

The V and J genes are TRBV4-1 and TRBJ2-2; D ambiguous. Germline V gene lookup returns CDR1 MGHRA and CDR2 YSYEKL. The CDR3 contains 14 residues. V was pared by 4 bases and J by 0 bases, with 6 bases between. This chain's CDR3 is CASSPPSNTGELFF. CDR3 coding DNA: TGCGCCAGCAGCCCCCCTTCGAACACCGGGGAGCTGTTTTTT.

This chain connects TRBV7-9 to TRBJ2-7; D might be TRBD1 (6 bases). V was trimmed by 5 bases and J by 6 bases, leaving 11 bases between them. CDR3 length equals 12 residues. Germline lookup yields CDR1 SEHNR and CDR2 FQNEAQ (reference sequence). CDR3 sequence reads: CASSITGIEQYF. As DNA, the CDR3 is TGTGCCAGCAGCATAACAGGGATCGAGCAGTACTTC.

The V gene is TRBV2, the J gene TRBJ1-2, with a tentative D call TRBD1 (5 bases). The CDR3 contains 14 residues. V dropped 3 bases and J dropped 0 bases, with 8 bases sitting between them. CDR1 SNHLY and CDR2 FYNNEI come from the germline V gene. CDR3 in amino acids: CASSDRGTNYGYTF. In nucleotides, the CDR3 is TGTGCCAGCAGTGATCGGGGGACTAACTATGGCTACACCTTC.

J is TRBJ2-2 and V is TRBV9; 13 bases are shared with TRBD2. Unmatched junction bases numbered 7, after V lost 3 bases and J lost 5 bases. In germline, CDR1 is SGDLS, CDR2 YYNGEE. The CDR3 length is 17 residues. DNA for the CDR3: TGTGCCAGCAGCGCTACTGCGGGACTAGCGGGAACCGGGGAGCTGTTTTTT. Protein product: CASSATAGLAGTGELFF.

Only one count was recorded for this clone. V is TRBV29-1 and J is TRBJ1-2; D may be TRBD1 (6 bases). This CDR3 spans 10 amino acids. V shed 7 bases and J shed 6 bases, with 9 bases lying between them. Per germline, CDR1 SQVTM and CDR2 ANQGSEA. CDR3 sequence: CSAGQNGYTF. DNA for the CDR3: TGCAGCGCAGGACAGAATGGCTACACCTTC.

The chain links TRBV7-2 to TRBJ2-7; D is possibly TRBD1 (5 bases). The length of the CDR3 is 15 residues. CDR1 is SGHTA, CDR2 FQGNSA, per germline. Between the trimmed V and J ends, which lost 3 bases and 4 bases, there was a span of 16 bases. DNA of the CDR3: TGTGCCAGCAGCTTTCAGGGATCCGTCGGGTACGAGCAGTACTTC. It encodes CASSFQGSVGYEQYF.

V usage is TRBV10-3 and J usage is TRBJ2-1, with D possibly being TRBD2 (6 bases). Germline assignment: CDR1 ENHRY and CDR2 SYGVKD. CDR3 length: 15 amino acids. V lost 0 bases to trimming and J lost 9 bases, with 15 bases between them. The DNA for the CDR3 is TGTGCCATCAGTGAGTCGGCTAGCGTTACCGGTGAGCAGTTCTTC. Encoded protein: CAISESASVTGEQFF.

V gene TRBV7-9 combines with J gene TRBJ1-6; 11 positions agree with TRBD1. Germline CDR1 is SEHNR and CDR2 is FQNEAQ (reference sequence). Trimming at V came to 1 base and at J to 9 bases, leaving 5 bases not matched to a gene. The CDR3 extends over 16 amino acids. CDR3 nucleotides: TGTGCCAGCAGCTTAGGGTGGGACAGGGGGACTTCACCCCTCCACTTT. Translating it yields CASSLGWDRGTSPLHF. The variable domain in full, with the rest retrieved from reference TRBV7-9 and TRBJ1-6, is DTGVSQNPRHKITKRGQNVTFRCDPISEHNRLYWYRQTLGQGPEFLTYFQNEAQLEKSRLLSDRFSAERPKGSFSTLEIQRTEQGDSAMYLCASSLGWDRGTSPLHFGNGTRLTVT.

This clone was picked up one time. The V and J genes are TRBV21-1 and TRBJ2-7; TRBD1 is the table's D call, not checked against the DNA. TRBV21-1 is recorded as a pseudogene. The CDR3 is 16 amino acids. This CDR3 is CASSKLRDRGTYEQYF. As DNA, the CDR3 is TGTGCCAGCAGCAAATTGAGGGACAGGGGGACCTACGAGCAGTACTTC.